The 8 T cell receptor beta chains in this list originate from one sample, sequenced in a study of tumor-infiltrating lymphocytes in primary liver carcinoma. Unsorted bulk tissue of about 17-32 mg yielded co-extracted RNA and DNA. From roughly 500 ng total RNA, TCR beta cDNA was generated with a primer in the constant region. Three-round nested multiplex PCR performed with slightly modified ARM-PCR produced the TCR beta libraries. TRBV1-TRBV30 forward and Cbeta reverse primers drove the first two roughly 10-cycle rounds. TCRdb ran MiXCR on the multiplex PCR reads and lists one entry per CDR3 protein. The sample has under 200,000 distinct CDR3 sequences, about 82% seen once. The sequenced sample consisted of tumor tissue from primary liver carcinoma. The receptors derive from a man aged 35 to 55 with primary liver carcinoma and hepatitis B virus infection.

This clonotype was counted once. A read error may account for a junction end that differs from germline. The V call is TRBV19, the J call TRBJ2-1; no clear D. This CDR3 comprises 11 residues. Germline V lookup: CDR1 LNHDA, CDR2 SQIVND (reference sequence). The CDR3 here is CASRVYNDQFF. The CDR3 DNA reads TGTGCCAGTAGGGTCTACAATGATCAGTTCTTC.

For this clonotype: Germline is not matched at one junction end, which may reflect a read error. This chain uses TRBV7-9 with TRBJ2-1; no clear D gene. The CDR3 is 14 residues long. Looked up from germline, CDR1 is SEHNR and CDR2 is FQNEAQ (reference sequence). CDR3 region: CASSSDIAHNEQIF. CDR3 nucleotide sequence: TGTGCCAGCAGCTCAGACATTGCCCACAATGAGCAGATCTTC.

For this clonotype: One end of the junction varies from germline; a read error may be responsible. This sequence joins TRBV4-3 and TRBJ2-5, with TRBD2 as a possible D gene (5 bases). The CDR3 totals 15 residues. Per germline, CDR1 LGHNA and CDR2 YSLEER. In DNA form, the CDR3 reads TGCGCCAGCGGCCAGGATGCGGGTCCTCGAAAGACCCAGTACTTC. This sequence encodes CASGQDAGPRKTQYF.

About this clonotype: The conserved phenylalanine or tryptophan normally closing the CDR3 is absent here, so this likely arose from a read error. The V call is TRBV29-1, the J call TRBJ1-1; the D is unclear. The CDR3 consists of 15 residues. Germline V lookup: CDR1 SQVTM, CDR2 ANQGSEA. Trimming stripped 5 bases from V and 5 bases from J, with 21 bases between. The chain's CDR3 is CSVSAWWGMGTEAFV. In DNA, the CDR3 is TGCAGCGTTTCGGCATGGTGGGGAATGGGAACTGAAGCTTTCGTT.

As to this clonotype: Relative to the germline gene, one junction end is altered; a read error may explain this. This chain joins TRBV6-1 and TRBJ2-7; 9 bases agree with TRBD1. Germline CDR1 is MNHNS and CDR2 is SASEGT. The CDR3 spans 14 residues. The CDR3 region has the DNA TGTGACAGCAATACCGGGACAGGGCCCTACGAGCAGTACTTC. As protein: CDSNTGTGPYEQYF.

The rearrangement links TRBV28 to TRBJ1-4, with TRBD1 as a possible D gene (5 bases). CDR1 and CDR2 (germline): MDHEN, SYDVKM. This CDR3 contains 13 residues. Deletions cut 9 bases from V and 10 bases from J, with 18 bases between. The CDR3 region has the DNA TGTGCCAGTGTTAGGACAAGGGGTGGAAAACTGTTTTTT. Translating gives CASVRTRGGKLFF. The variable domain in full, with the rest retrieved from reference TRBV28 and TRBJ1-4, is DVKVTQSSRYLVKRTGEKVFLECVQDMDHENMFWYRQDPGLGLRLIYFSYDVKMKEKGDIPEGYSVSREKKERFSLILESASTNQTSMYLCASVRTRGGKLFFGSGTQLSVL.

The chain recombines TRBV4-2 with TRBJ2-1; TRBD2 might be the D (5 bases). Looked up from germline, CDR1 is LGHNA and CDR2 is YNFKEQ. This CDR3 is 15 amino acids long. V shed 4 bases and J shed 5 bases, with 15 bases lying between them. The CDR3 sequence is CASSLLVGSDNEQFF. The CDR3 DNA reads TGTGCCAGCAGCCTCCTAGTGGGTAGCGACAATGAGCAGTTCTTC.

This clonotype was detected many times. The chain employs TRBV10-3 and TRBJ1-2; 9 bases agree with TRBD1. Germline V lookup: CDR1 ENHRY, CDR2 SYGVKD. Trimming at V came to 7 bases and at J to 5 bases, leaving 8 bases not matched to a gene. This CDR3 is built from 14 residues. CDR3: CAITETGTGYGYTF. DNA for the CDR3: TGTGCCATCACTGAAACCGGGACAGGGTATGGCTACACCTTC.